The rows below give T cell receptor beta chains drawn from one sample of a study of neurological immune-mediated disorders. MiXCR, applied by TCRdb to the 5' RACE reads, yields one record per CDR3 protein. The sample yields about 84,000 distinct CDR3 sequences, 10% seen once. The sample taken for sequencing was PBMCs. The receptors were gathered from a man between 40 and 49 years old in good health. CDR3s include the opening cysteine and the closing phenylalanine or tryptophan. The D gene is left open where the match is weak. Clone size, where shown, is once, few, many, or a class for clones that have expanded.

J gene,D gene,clone size,V gene,CDR3 protein,CDR3 DNA
TRBJ2-7,TRBD2,many,TRBV5-5,CASSLGIAGYEQYF,TGTGCCAGCAGCTTGGGAATAGCGGGATACGAGCAGTACTTC
TRBJ2-6,TRBD2,many,TRBV29-1,CSVEAGVGANVLTF,TGCAGCGTTGAGGCGGGGGTTGGGGCCAACGTCCTGACTTTC
TRBJ2-7,-,-,TRBV9,CASSAGDYEQYF,TGTGCCAGCAGCGCAGGGGATTACGAGCAGTACTTC
TRBJ1-3,-,many,TRBV29-1,CSVDFTAPKASSGNTIYF,TGCAGCGTTGATTTTACGGCACCTAAGGCTTCCTCTGGAAACACCATATATTTT
TRBJ2-1,TRBD2,few,TRBV5-1,CASSPDTSGSSYNEQFF,TGCGCCAGCAGTCCCGATACTAGCGGGAGCTCCTACAATGAGCAGTTCTTC
TRBJ2-7,TRBD2,many,TRBV20-1,CSARDLTGGSYEQYF,TGCAGTGCTAGAGATCTAACCGGCGGGAGCTACGAGCAGTACTTC
TRBJ2-1,TRBD2,many,TRBV7-2,CASSFRGGAVEQFF,TGTGCCAGCAGCTTTCGGGGGGGGGCCGTTGAGCAGTTCTTC
TRBJ1-2,-,many,TRBV5-5,CASSLGRTGYTF,TGTGCCAGCAGCTTGGGGCGAACTGGCTACACCTTC
TRBJ2-2,TRBD2,many,TRBV5-1,CASSFLSGANTGELFF,TGCGCCAGCAGCTTCCTAAGCGGGGCGAACACCGGGGAGCTGTTTTTT
TRBJ2-1,TRBD2,few,TRBV5-1,CASSPGLAGGRLFDEQFF,TGCGCCAGCAGCCCGGGACTAGCGGGGGGGAGACTATTCGATGAGCAGTTCTTC
TRBJ2-2,-,few,TRBV3-1,CASSQWGGAPGELFF,TGTGCCAGCAGCCAGTGGGGGGGCGCCCCCGGGGAGCTGTTTTTT
TRBJ2-6,-,many,TRBV25-1,CASSGRVLTF,TGTGCCAGCAGTGGGCGCGTCCTGACTTTC
TRBJ2-2,TRBD1,many,TRBV6-6,CASSYPLGGQGAHNTGELFF,TGTGCCAGCAGTTACCCCCTGGGGGGACAGGGGGCACACAACACCGGGGAGCTGTTTTTT
TRBJ2-7,TRBD1,many,TRBV10-3,CAIKDRSYEQYF,TGTGCCATCAAGGACAGGTCCTACGAGCAGTACTTC
TRBJ2-1,TRBD2,many,TRBV5-6,CASSFRGSGRGEQFF,TGTGCCAGCAGCTTCCGAGGTAGCGGGAGGGGTGAGCAGTTCTTC
TRBJ2-7,TRBD1,-,TRBV5-1,CASSYAGTGALGREQYF,TGCGCCAGCAGCTACGCCGGGACAGGGGCCCTCGGGAGGGAGCAGTACTTC
TRBJ2-7,-,many,TRBV12-3/TRBV12-4,CASSFFAPPPLNF,TGTGCCAGCAGTTTTTTCGCTCCGCCGCCGCTGAACTTC
TRBJ1-1,-,many,TRBV15,CATSRDRLGAEAFF,TGTGCCACCAGCAGAGATCGACTCGGGGCTGAAGCTTTCTTT